Reported below is one TCR beta chain. This PCR relied on a set of 60 Vbeta primers and 13 Jbeta primers. Some clones are missing from TCRdb's copy, which holds only in-frame ones; the method was immunoSEQ multiplex PCR. The sample shows 65,000 to 100,000 clones, roughly 70% of them seen only once. Trimming shortened V by 5 bases and J by 4 bases, and 18 bases separated the two germline ends. In germline, CDR1 is SGHTA, CDR2 FQGTGA. The CDR3 totals 16 residues. This sample was taken from a study of cytomegalovirus exposure and HLA in healthy donors. Whereas donors were nominally healthy upon sampling, unrecorded immune exposures were probable.

The TCR originated in a man aged 40-55 years in good health and CMV-seronegative. The source material was PBMCs. This sequence joins TRBV7-3 and TRBJ2-1; a possible D gene is TRBD2 (7 bases). CDR3 nucleotide sequence: TGTGCCAGCAGCCAACTTGGGGGGGCTAATTACAATGAGCAGTTCTTC. It specifies CASSQLGGANYNEQFF.